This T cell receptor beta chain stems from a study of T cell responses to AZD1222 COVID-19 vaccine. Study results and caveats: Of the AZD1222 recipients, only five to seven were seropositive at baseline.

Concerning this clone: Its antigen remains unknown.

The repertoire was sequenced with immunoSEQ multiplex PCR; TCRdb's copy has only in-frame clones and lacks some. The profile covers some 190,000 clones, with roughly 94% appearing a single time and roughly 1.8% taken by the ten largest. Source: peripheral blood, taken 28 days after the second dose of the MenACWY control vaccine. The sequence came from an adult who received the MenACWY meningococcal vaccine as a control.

The CDR3 sequence is CASSISGIGYEQYF. The CDR3 bases are TGTGCCAGTAGTATATCTGGGATAGGCTACGAGCAGTACTTC. This rearrangement joins TRBV19 to TRBJ2-7; D unresolved. The CDR3 sequence is 14 residues long. Looked up from germline, CDR1 is LNHDA and CDR2 is SQIVND (reference sequence). V dropped 2 bases and J dropped 3 bases, with 11 bases sitting between them.